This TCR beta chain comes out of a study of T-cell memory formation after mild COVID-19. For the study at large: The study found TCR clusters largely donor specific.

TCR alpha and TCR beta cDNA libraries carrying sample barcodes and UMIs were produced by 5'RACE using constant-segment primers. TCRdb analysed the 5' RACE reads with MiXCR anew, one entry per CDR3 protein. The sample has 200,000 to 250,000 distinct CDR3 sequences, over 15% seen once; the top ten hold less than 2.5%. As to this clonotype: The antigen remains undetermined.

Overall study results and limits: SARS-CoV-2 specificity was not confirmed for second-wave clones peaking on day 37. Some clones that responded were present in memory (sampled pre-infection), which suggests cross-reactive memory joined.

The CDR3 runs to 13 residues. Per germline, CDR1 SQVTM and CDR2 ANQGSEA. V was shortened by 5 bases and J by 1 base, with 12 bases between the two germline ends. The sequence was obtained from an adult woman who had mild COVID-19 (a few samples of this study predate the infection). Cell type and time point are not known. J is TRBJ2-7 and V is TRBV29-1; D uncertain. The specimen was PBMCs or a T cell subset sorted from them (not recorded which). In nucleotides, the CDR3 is TGCAGCGTTCGGACGGCTCCTTCCTACGAGCAGTACTTC. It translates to CSVRTAPSYEQYF.